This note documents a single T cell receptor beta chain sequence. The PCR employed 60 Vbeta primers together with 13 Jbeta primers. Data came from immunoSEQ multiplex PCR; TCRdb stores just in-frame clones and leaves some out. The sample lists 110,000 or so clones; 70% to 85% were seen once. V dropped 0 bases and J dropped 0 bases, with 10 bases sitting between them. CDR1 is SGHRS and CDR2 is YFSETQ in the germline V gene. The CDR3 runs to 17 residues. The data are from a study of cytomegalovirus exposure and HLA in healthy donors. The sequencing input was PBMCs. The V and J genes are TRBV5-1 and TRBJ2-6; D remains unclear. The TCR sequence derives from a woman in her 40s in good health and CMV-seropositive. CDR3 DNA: TGCGCCAGCAGCTTGGGGCTAGAAAGCTCTGGGGCCAACGTCCTGACTTTC. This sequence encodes CASSLGLESSGANVLTF.